This T cell receptor (beta chain) was captured in a study of cytomegalovirus exposure and HLA in healthy donors. Study-level points and caveats: Some segments of the V type, notably TRBV6-2 and TRBV6-3, were excluded as indistinguishable. HLA allele associations emerged for 17,000 or so TCR beta sequences in a later analysis, at 0.05 false discovery rate.

13 Jbeta primers and 60 Vbeta primers were used for the PCR. In the authors' methods: Unique TCR beta chains numbered 80 million to 95 million in a later analysis, with roughly 11 million shared. Assay: immunoSEQ multiplex PCR; the TCRdb copy retains only in-frame clones and omits some. The D gene and trimming were derived from the DNA, and the V and J assignments and clone size from that table. The data contain more than 100,000 clones, approximately 67% of them singletons. Details on this clone: Antigen unknown.

This CDR3 region has 16 residues. Trimming took 8 bases from V and 0 from J, leaving 19 bases between them. The germline V gene has CDR1 SGHDN and CDR2 FVKESK. The rearrangement joins TRBV14 to TRBJ1-1, with D perhaps TRBD1 (5 bases). This clonotype originated in a young man in good health and CMV-seronegative. Sample: PBMCs. CDR3 protein: CASRFLGQFMNTEAFF. CDR3 bases: TGTGCCAGCCGCTTCCTGGGGCAGTTCATGAACACTGAAGCTTTCTTT.